This TCR beta chain is from a study of blood T cell repertoires in COVID-19. This clone appeared a single time. In the original analysis: It was from reference gene primer amplification that nucleated cell counts were estimated. This table comes from immunoSEQ multiplex PCR, and its TCRdb copy is limited to in-frame clones, with some not included. V, J and clone size were drawn from that table, and D and trimming were deduced from the DNA. The sample has some 70,000 clones, roughly 90% seen once. Germline V lookup: CDR1 SGHNT, CDR2 YYREEE (reference sequence). The CDR3 sequence is 14 residues long. After removal of 3 bases from V and 4 bases from J, the junction contained 4 bases not matched to a gene.

This chain uses TRBV5-4 with TRBJ1-1; 9 bases map to TRBD1. Input material: peripheral blood. The sequence was obtained from a man aged 60 to 75 with acute or convalescent COVID-19. CDR3 region: CASSSQTGGTEAFF. CDR3 nucleotides: TGTGCCAGCAGCTCCCAGACAGGGGGCACTGAAGCTTTCTTT. Variable domain in full (rest from reference TRBV5-4 and TRBJ1-1): ETGVTQSPTHLIKTRGQQVTLRCSSQSGHNTVSWYQQALGQGPQFIFQYYREEENGRGNFPPRFSGLQFPNYSSELNVNALELDDSALYLCASSSQTGGTEAFFGQGTRLTVV.